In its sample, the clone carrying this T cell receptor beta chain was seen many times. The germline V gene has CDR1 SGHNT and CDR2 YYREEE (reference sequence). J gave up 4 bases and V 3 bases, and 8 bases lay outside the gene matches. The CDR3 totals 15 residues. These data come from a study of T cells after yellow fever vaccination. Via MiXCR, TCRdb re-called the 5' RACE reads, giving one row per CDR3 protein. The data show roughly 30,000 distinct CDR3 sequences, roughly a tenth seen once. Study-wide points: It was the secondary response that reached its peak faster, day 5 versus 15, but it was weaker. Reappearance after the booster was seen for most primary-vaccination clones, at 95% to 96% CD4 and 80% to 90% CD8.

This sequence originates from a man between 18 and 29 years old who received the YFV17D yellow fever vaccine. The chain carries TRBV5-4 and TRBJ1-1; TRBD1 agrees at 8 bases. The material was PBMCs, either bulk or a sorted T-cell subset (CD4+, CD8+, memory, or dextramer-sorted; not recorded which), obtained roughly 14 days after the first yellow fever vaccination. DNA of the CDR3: TGTGCCAGCAGCTCCCCTACTACAGGGGGCACTGAAGCTTTCTTT. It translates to CASSSPTTGGTEAFF. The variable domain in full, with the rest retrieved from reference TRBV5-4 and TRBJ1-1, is ETGVTQSPTHLIKTRGQQVTLRCSSQSGHNTVSWYQQALGQGPQFIFQYYREEENGRGNFPPRFSGLQFPNYSSELNVNALELDDSALYLCASSSPTTGGTEAFFGQGTRLTVV.